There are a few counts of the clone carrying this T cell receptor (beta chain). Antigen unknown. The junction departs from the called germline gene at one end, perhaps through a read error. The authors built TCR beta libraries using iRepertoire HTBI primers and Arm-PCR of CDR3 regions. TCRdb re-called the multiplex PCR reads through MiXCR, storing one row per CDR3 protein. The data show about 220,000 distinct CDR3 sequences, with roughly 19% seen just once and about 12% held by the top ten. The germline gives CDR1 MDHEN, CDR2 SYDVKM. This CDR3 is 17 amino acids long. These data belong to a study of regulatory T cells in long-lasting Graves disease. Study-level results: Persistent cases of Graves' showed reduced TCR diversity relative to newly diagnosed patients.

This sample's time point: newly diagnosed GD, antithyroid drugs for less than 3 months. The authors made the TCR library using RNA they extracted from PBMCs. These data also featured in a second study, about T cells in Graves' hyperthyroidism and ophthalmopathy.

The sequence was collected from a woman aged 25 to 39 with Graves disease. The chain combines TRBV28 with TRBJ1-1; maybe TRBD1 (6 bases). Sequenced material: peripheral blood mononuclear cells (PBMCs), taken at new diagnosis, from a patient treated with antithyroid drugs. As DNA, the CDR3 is TGTGCCAGCAGTTTATGGGGAGGGGGTGTGTTCAACACTGAAGTTTTCTTT. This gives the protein CASSLWGGGVFNTEVFF.